These 29 T cell receptor beta chains share one sample of origin, sequenced in a study of vaccination and CD4 T cells after COVID-19. Their specific antigens are unknown. The treatment is: roughly 10-day PBMC culture with coronavirus spike peptide pools or control peptides (ViraFEST assay). An Oncomine TCR Beta short-read assay was used to sequence the DNA from cultured CD4+ T cells. Each CDR3 protein is one row after TCRdb ran MiXCR on the PCR reads. The profile shows about 21,000 distinct CDR3 sequences, around three quarters of them singletons. The source material was CD4+ T cells from blood, cultured in vitro. These receptors came from a human donor who had recovered from COVID-19.

The genes are TRBV2 and TRBJ1-2; no clear D. The CDR3 sequence is 14 residues long. Trimming removed 6 bases at V and 2 bases at J, with 13 bases between. Germline V gene lookup returns CDR1 SNHLY and CDR2 FYNNEI. The CDR3 sequence: CASSNGPGNYGYTF. The CDR3 nucleotides read TGTGCCAGCAGCAACGGGCCCGGAAACTATGGCTACACCTTC.

The V and J genes are TRBV30 and TRBJ1-1, with a weak D call TRBD1 (5 bases). Germline loops: CDR1 GTSNPN, CDR2 SVGIG (reference sequence). The CDR3 is made up of 13 amino acids. V was cut by 7 bases and J by 3 bases, with 15 bases left in between. The CDR3 DNA sequence: TGTGCCTTCAAAAATTGGGGGGACACTGAAGCTTTCTTT. It encodes CAFKNWGDTEAFF. The variable domain in full, completed from reference TRBV30 and TRBJ1-1, reads SQTIHQWPATLVQPVGSPLSLECTVEGTSNPNLYWYRQAAGRGLQLLFYSVGIGQISSEVPQNLSASRPQDRQFILSSKKLLLSDSGFYLCAFKNWGDTEAFFGQGTRLTVV.

This chain links TRBV18 with TRBJ1-3; unclear D gene. Germline CDR1 and CDR2: KGHSH and LQKENI. This CDR3 comprises 15 residues. V shed 1 base and J shed 4 bases, with 11 bases lying between them. CDR3 loop: CASSPLYEIGNTIYF. CDR3 bases: TGTGCCAGCTCACCACTTTATGAGATCGGAAACACCATATATTTT. Complete variable domain (other parts from reference TRBV18 and TRBJ1-3): NAGVMQNPRHLVRRRGQEARLRCSPMKGHSHVYWYRQLPEEGLKFMVYLQKENIIDESGMPKERFSAEFPKEGPSILRIQQVVRGDSAAYFCASSPLYEIGNTIYFGEGSWLTVV.

This chain connects TRBV6-5 to TRBJ1-5; 7 nucleotides align to TRBD1. CDR1 and CDR2 (germline): MNHEY, SVGAGI. The CDR3 contains 19 residues. With V trimmed by 0 bases and J by 0 bases, 11 bases remained unmatched. CDR3 region: CASSYSKSGQINSNQPQHF. CDR3 coding DNA: TGTGCCAGCAGTTACTCGAAGTCGGGACAGATCAATAGCAATCAGCCCCAGCATTTT.

This clonotype has only a few counts. The chain is built from TRBV20-1 and TRBJ2-3; no clear D. V lost 3 bases, J lost 4 bases, and 11 bases lay in between. Germline CDR1 reads DFQATT; CDR2 reads SNEGSKA (reference sequence). This CDR3 contains 13 residues. The DNA of the CDR3 is TGCAGTGCTAGGAAGGGTGGGCCAGATACGCAGTATTTT. Translated, it gives CSARKGGPDTQYF.

The chain has TRBV14 and TRBJ2-2; no clear D gene. CDR3 length: 16 residues. The V gene lost 1 base and the J gene lost 5 bases, with 14 bases spanning the gap. Germline-derived CDR1 and CDR2 are SGHDN and FVKESK. The CDR3 region is CASSQVLPKRTGELFF. The CDR3 nucleotides are TGTGCCAGCAGCCAAGTCCTCCCCAAGAGGACCGGGGAGCTGTTTTTT.

The V gene is TRBV30, the J gene TRBJ2-6; D perhaps matches TRBD2 (6 bases). Per the germline V gene, CDR1 is GTSNPN and CDR2 is SVGIG (reference sequence). This CDR3 is 18 amino acids long. V lost 0 bases to trimming and J lost 5 bases, with 20 bases between them. In DNA form, the CDR3 reads TGTGCCTGGAGTGTAAAAGCGGGCAGTCCGAACTGGGCCAACGTCCTGACTTTC. It encodes CAWSVKAGSPNWANVLTF.

In its sample, this clonotype was seen a few times. The chain couples TRBV27 to TRBJ1-5, with D maybe TRBD1 (5 bases). This CDR3 is 13 amino acids long. Trimming took off 7 bases at V and 5 bases at J, with 12 bases between the two ends. Germline-derived CDR1 and CDR2 are MNHEY and SMNVEV (reference sequence). DNA of the CDR3: TGTGCCAGCACACCCCAGGGCTATCAGCCCCAGCATTTT. Residues: CASTPQGYQPQHF.

This chain uses TRBV6-1 with TRBJ1-1; D uncertain. The CDR3 length is 11 residues. The germline V gene has CDR1 MNHNS and CDR2 SASEGT. The V end lost 11 bases, the J end lost 10 bases, and 17 bases lay between the germline ends. CDR3 amino acids: CAGTTSFGAFF. DNA of the CDR3: TGTGCCGGAACAACGAGTTTCGGAGCTTTCTTT.

This clonotype came up a few times. The chain uses TRBV7-8 and TRBJ1-3, with no clear D. The CDR3 has 14 amino acids. Germline values: CDR1 SGHVS, CDR2 FQNEAQ. The V end lost 1 base, the J end lost 4 bases, and 8 bases lay between the germline ends. CDR3 region: CASSLVGQGNTIYF. DNA of the CDR3: TGTGCCAGCAGCTTAGTCGGGCAGGGAAACACCATATATTTT.

This clonotype was picked up a small number of times. This chain joins TRBV20-1 and TRBJ1-2; D gene ambiguous. Germline CDR1 DFQATT, CDR2 SNEGSKA (reference sequence). The CDR3 covers 16 residues. Trimming took off 3 bases at V and 3 bases at J, with 20 bases between the two ends. CDR3 DNA: TGCAGTGCTAGGGAGCTCACAACGGGCGGCTACTATGGCTACACCTTC. This encodes CSARELTTGGYYGYTF.

This clonotype has a handful of counts. The chain joins TRBV15 to TRBJ2-7, with 8 bases aligning to TRBD1. V trimming: 5 bases; J trimming: 3 bases; junction bases outside the gene matches: 9. The CDR3 has 15 residues. Germline V gene sequence: CDR1 LNHNV, CDR2 YYDKDF (reference sequence). The CDR3 sequence: CATSSYRGNGYEQYF. The CDR3 DNA reads as TGTGCCACCAGCTCGTACAGGGGGAATGGCTACGAGCAGTACTTC. The entire variable domain, with the rest obtained from reference TRBV15 and TRBJ2-7, is as follows: DAMVIQNPRYQVTQFGKPVTLSCSQTLNHNVMYWYQQKSSQAPKLLFHYYDKDFNNEADTPDNFQSRRPNTSFCFLDIRSPGLGDTAMYLCATSSYRGNGYEQYFGPGTRLTVT.

The chain uses TRBV20-1 and TRBJ2-1; D is ambiguous. V lost 6 bases and J lost 1, with 13 bases in between. The CDR3 is made up of 14 amino acids. Germline V gene lookup returns CDR1 DFQATT and CDR2 SNEGSKA (reference sequence). The DNA for the CDR3 is TGCAGTGCCCTGACGAAGACTTCCTACAATGAGCAGTTCTTC. This translates into CSALTKTSYNEQFF.

This clonotype was observed a few times. The chain couples TRBV11-2 to TRBJ1-1, with TRBD1 matching 8 bases. The CDR3 sequence is 16 residues long. Per germline, CDR1 SGHAT and CDR2 FQNNGV. V gave up 4 bases and J gave up 4 bases; unmatched junction bases: 11. The CDR3 nucleotides are TGTGCCAGCAGCTCTAGACAGGGGACCGGAGCCACTGAAGCTTTCTTT. Its translation is CASSSRQGTGATEAFF.

This sequence joins TRBV6-2 or TRBV6-3 and TRBJ1-1, with a possible D match to TRBD1 (5 bases). Trimming left V 2 bases short and J 1 base short, with 11 bases between. The CDR3 is made up of 15 amino acids. Per germline, CDR1 MNHEY and CDR2 SVGEGT. Here the CDR3 reads CASSYGGIGNTEAFF. The CDR3 DNA is TGTGCCAGCAGTTACGGGGGGATAGGGAACACTGAAGCTTTCTTT.

The rearrangement joins TRBV11-2 to TRBJ1-2; D is possibly TRBD1 (5 bases). There are 13 residues in the CDR3. CDR1 is SGHAT, CDR2 FQNNGV, per germline. Between the trimmed V and J ends, which lost 5 bases and 7 bases, there was a span of 14 bases. CDR3 in DNA: TGTGCCAGCAGCACATTGGGGGGAGGTGGCTACACCTTC. Its protein is CASSTLGGGGYTF.

V gene TRBV19 combines with J gene TRBJ2-4, with TRBD2 as a possible D gene (5 bases). Germline CDR1 reads LNHDA; CDR2 reads SQIVND (reference sequence). This CDR3 is 15 amino acids long. The ends were cut back, 7 bases at V and 6 bases at J, with 19 bases in the middle. For the CDR3, the DNA is TGTGCCAGTACCCCAAATTCCGCGGGTGGAAACATTCAGTACTTC. Protein sequence: CASTPNSAGGNIQYF.

The sample holds a few counts of this clonotype. J is TRBJ1-1 and V is TRBV6-2 or TRBV6-3; 7 bases match TRBD1. This CDR3 has 16 residues. The V segment lost 2 bases and the J segment 1 base; nucleotides outside the gene matches: 7. CDR1 and CDR2 (germline): MNHEY, SVGEGT. CDR3 sequence: CASSYPLTGKNTEAFF. In DNA, the CDR3 is TGTGCCAGCAGTTACCCCTTGACAGGGAAGAACACTGAAGCTTTCTTT.

The chain links TRBV29-1 to TRBJ1-1; unclear D gene. Germline CDR1 SQVTM, CDR2 ANQGSEA. The V end lost 4 bases, the J end lost 4 bases, and 13 bases lay between the germline ends. This CDR3 is built from 13 residues. CDR3 in amino acids: CSVAHRMSTEAFF. As DNA, the CDR3 is TGCAGCGTTGCGCACAGAATGAGCACTGAAGCTTTCTTT.

V is TRBV20-1 and J is TRBJ1-2, with D possibly TRBD1 on 5 matching bases. This CDR3 contains 15 residues. From germline, CDR1 is DFQATT and CDR2 SNEGSKA (reference sequence). V gave up 2 bases and J gave up 4 bases, with 17 bases separating them. The CDR3 DNA reads TGCAGTGCTAGATTTGGAGGGGCCCTTCTCTATGGCTACACCTTC. This translates into CSARFGGALLYGYTF.

The gene calls are TRBV6-1 and TRBJ1-5, with TRBD1 as a possible D gene (5 bases). The CDR3 totals 14 residues. Germline V CDR1 and CDR2: MNHNS, SASEGT. Between the trimmed V and J ends, which lost 6 bases and 5 bases, there was a span of 14 bases. The DNA for the CDR3 is TGTGCCAGCAGCGCTAGGGGCGGTTATCAGCCCCAGCATTTT. Its protein product is CASSARGGYQPQHF.

The V and J genes are TRBV7-2 and TRBJ2-1, with D maybe TRBD2 (6 bases). Per the germline V gene, CDR1 is SGHTA and CDR2 is FQGNSA. V lost 5 bases, J lost 9 bases, and 14 bases lay in between. CDR3 length equals 13 residues. The chain's CDR3 is CASSVGLEGEQFF. CDR3 sequence (DNA): TGTGCCAGCAGCGTAGGCCTGGAGGGTGAGCAGTTCTTC.

Comment on this clonotype: Mismatch with germline at one junction end may stem from a read error. V gene TRBV20-1 combines with J gene TRBJ1-6; 8 bases map to TRBD1. CDR3 length: 15 amino acids. The germline gives CDR1 DFQATT, CDR2 SNEGSKA (reference sequence). The CDR3 DNA reads TGCAGTGCTCGAGACAGGGGTCCCTATAATTCACCCCTCCACTTT. It translates to CSARDRGPYNSPLHF.

This sequence joins TRBV30 and TRBJ1-5, with a weak D call TRBD1 (6 bases). The germline V gene encodes CDR1 GTSNPN and CDR2 SVGIG (reference sequence). The CDR3 extends over 15 amino acids. The V end was cut by 3 bases, the J end by 4 bases, with 16 bases between. CDR3 nucleotides: TGTGCCTGGAGCGGGGGGCTTCAACCAAATCAGCCCCAGCATTTT. Protein product: CAWSGGLQPNQPQHF.

The chain recombines TRBV5-8 with TRBJ1-1; D might be TRBD1 (6 bases). The germline gives CDR1 SGHTS, CDR2 YDEGEE. Trimming stripped 2 bases from V and 1 base from J, with 12 bases between. CDR3 size: 15 residues. CDR3 sequence: CASSFWGAKNTEAFF. The DNA for the CDR3 is TGTGCCAGCAGCTTTTGGGGGGCTAAGAACACTGAAGCTTTCTTT.

The chain couples TRBV10-3 to TRBJ1-1; D might be TRBD1 (5 bases). The germline V and J ends were trimmed by 6 bases and 1 base, with 9 bases remaining between them. CDR3 length: 13 amino acids. Germline V CDR1 and CDR2: ENHRY, SYGVKD. Here the CDR3 DNA reads TGTGCCATCAGGGGGACGGAGAACACTGAAGCTTTCTTT. Its protein is CAIRGTENTEAFF.

This clonotype showed up just a few times. V usage is TRBV20-1 and J usage is TRBJ2-3; 11 nucleotides align to TRBD2. V shed 3 bases, J shed 1 base, and the junction held 6 bases outside the gene matches. In germline, CDR1 is DFQATT, CDR2 SNEGSKA (reference sequence). This CDR3 is 16 amino acids long. The CDR3 sequence is CSASDTSGRGTDTQYF. The CDR3 DNA is TGCAGTGCTAGTGATACTAGCGGGAGAGGCACAGATACGCAGTATTTT.

A few counts support this clonotype. The J gene is TRBJ1-1, the V gene TRBV19; D uncertain. V lost 7 bases and J 10 bases, leaving 19 bases between the germline ends. The CDR3 is 13 amino acids. CDR1 and CDR2 (germline): LNHDA, SQIVND (reference sequence). The CDR3 here is CASTGGVGRLAFF. The CDR3 DNA sequence: TGTGCCAGTACCGGCGGGGTGGGGAGATTAGCTTTCTTT.

This chain uses TRBV9 with TRBJ1-3; D gene ambiguous. The germline V gene encodes CDR1 SGDLS and CDR2 YYNGEE. V was pared by 3 bases and J by 4 bases, with 8 bases between. The CDR3 runs to 13 residues. The CDR3 DNA reads as TGTGCCAGCAGCGCCCCCAGGGGAAACACCATATATTTT. Translation gives CASSAPRGNTIYF. Combining the CDR3 with reference TRBV9 and TRBJ1-3 gives the whole variable domain DSGVTQTPKHLITATGQRVTLRCSPRSGDLSVYWYQQSLDQGLQFLIQYYNGEERAKGNILERFSAQQFPDLHSELNLSSLELGDSALYFCASSAPRGNTIYFGEGSWLTVV.